These T cell receptor beta chains were read from a single sample in a study of blood T cell repertoires in COVID-19. TCRdb keeps only in-frame clones here, not all; method: immunoSEQ multiplex PCR. The sample records a few hundred thousand clones, less than 90% being singletons. Material for sequencing was peripheral blood. These receptors were taken from a man aged 65-85 years with acute or convalescent COVID-19. Both conserved end residues are part of each CDR3. A D gene is named only where the DNA matches it firmly.

v_gene: TRBV7-9; d_gene: .; CDR3aa: CASSSDSQRKFF
v_gene: TRBV13; d_gene: TRBD1; CDR3aa: CASSSRTGFGYTF
v_gene: TRBV19; d_gene: .; CDR3aa: CASSPNAGIQGGYTF
v_gene: TRBV6-5; d_gene: .; CDR3aa: CASTLTGAYGYTF
v_gene: TRBV7-9; d_gene: TRBD1; CDR3aa: CASSPREDRDRVVDTQYF
v_gene: TRBV14; d_gene: .; CDR3aa: CASSQTGGYTF
v_gene: TRBV5-1; d_gene: .; CDR3aa: CASSLAAPRDNEQYF
v_gene: TRBV5-4; d_gene: TRBD2; CDR3aa: CASSSTGLAGAETQYF
v_gene: TRBV7-9; d_gene: TRBD1; CDR3aa: CASSWDRGRTEAFF
v_gene: TRBV7-2; d_gene: .; CDR3aa: CASSLITGTPNQPQHF
v_gene: TRBV5-1; d_gene: TRBD1; CDR3aa: CASSLRDSYNEQFF
v_gene: TRBV7-9; d_gene: TRBD2; CDR3aa: CASSRDYSYNEQFF
v_gene: TRBV6-6; d_gene: .; CDR3aa: CASTRRGGSIPPLHF
v_gene: TRBV30; d_gene: .; CDR3aa: CAWGIEAYSTDTQYF
v_gene: TRBV19; d_gene: TRBD1; CDR3aa: CASKLRDRNSPLHF
v_gene: TRBV5-1; d_gene: .; CDR3aa: CASSLEGASANYGYTF
v_gene: TRBV2; d_gene: .; CDR3aa: CASASYGYTF
v_gene: TRBV27; d_gene: .; CDR3aa: CASSQQNSNQPQHF
v_gene: TRBV28; d_gene: .; CDR3aa: CASSLWTALSYEQYF
v_gene: TRBV19; d_gene: TRBD1; CDR3aa: CASSRKATGTVNYGYTF
v_gene: TRBV27; d_gene: TRBD1; CDR3aa: CASSVQGTGGAKLAKNIQYF
v_gene: TRBV18; d_gene: TRBD1; CDR3aa: CASSPSTGGAGSPLHF
v_gene: TRBV7-3; d_gene: .; CDR3aa: CASSSRAGSGYNEQFF
v_gene: TRBV5-1; d_gene: TRBD2; CDR3aa: CASSPRTSGSTEQYF
v_gene: TRBV29-1; d_gene: .; CDR3aa: CSVDHPNYGYTF
v_gene: TRBV7-6; d_gene: .; CDR3aa: CASSLVLGGRQETQYF
v_gene: TRBV28; d_gene: .; CDR3aa: CASSLIPGIGNTEAFF
v_gene: TRBV9; d_gene: TRBD1; CDR3aa: CASSVTGTGYGEQYF
v_gene: TRBV5-1; d_gene: .; CDR3aa: CASTGGANTEAFF
v_gene: TRBV2; d_gene: .; CDR3aa: CASREAVSSYNEQFF
v_gene: TRBV10-3; d_gene: .; CDR3aa: CAISRGISYEQYF
v_gene: TRBV6-5; d_gene: TRBD2; CDR3aa: CASSRLAGVIGELFF
v_gene: TRBV5-1; d_gene: .; CDR3aa: CASSLTGSSYEQYF
v_gene: TRBV12-3/TRBV12-4; d_gene: TRBD1; CDR3aa: CASNRGWNTEAFF
v_gene: TRBV5-4; d_gene: .; CDR3aa: CASSLAAGNEQYF
v_gene: TRBV5-1; d_gene: .; CDR3aa: CASSFPSDYNEQFF
v_gene: TRBV7-2; d_gene: TRBD2; CDR3aa: CASSFRAGGLYNEQFF
v_gene: TRBV18; d_gene: TRBD2; CDR3aa: CASSPPGLAGGSEQFF
v_gene: TRBV2; d_gene: TRBD2; CDR3aa: CASEIAGTSNNEQFF
v_gene: TRBV5-6; d_gene: TRBD2; CDR3aa: CASSLVGGREYNEQFF
v_gene: TRBV6-5; d_gene: .; CDR3aa: CASRRAFENTEAFF
v_gene: TRBV5-1; d_gene: .; CDR3aa: CASSSGDGPYEQYF
v_gene: TRBV6-6; d_gene: .; CDR3aa: CATTRTVHGYTF
v_gene: TRBV15; d_gene: TRBD1; CDR3aa: CATSRGQGYTEAFF
v_gene: TRBV18; d_gene: TRBD2; CDR3aa: CASSPPSGRAPPPDF
v_gene: TRBV27; d_gene: TRBD1; CDR3aa: CASSLFLRGQGDTGELFF
v_gene: TRBV5-6; d_gene: .; CDR3aa: CASSLGWGAAYNEQFF
v_gene: TRBV19; d_gene: TRBD1; CDR3aa: CASSTGGAGNSPLHF
v_gene: TRBV10-3; d_gene: .; CDR3aa: CAISERQTDTQYF
v_gene: TRBV29-1; d_gene: .; CDR3aa: CSAAHGGGRHTF
v_gene: TRBV29-1; d_gene: TRBD1; CDR3aa: CSVDRARNTEAFF